The sequence of this T cell receptor (beta chain) was determined in a study of T cell changes during pregnancy in multiple sclerosis. TCRdb keeps only in-frame clones here, not all; method: immunoSEQ multiplex PCR. The table has over 10,000 clones, almost 90% seen once. Deletions cut 5 bases from V and 2 bases from J, with 15 bases between. The germline V gene encodes CDR1 MNHEY and CDR2 SMNVEV (reference sequence). CDR3 length equals 16 residues. Material: CD8+ T cells from peripheral blood mononuclear cells, obtained in the first trimester of pregnancy. This clonotype originated in a female donor with multiple sclerosis, enrolled in a pregnancy study. The chain has TRBV27 and TRBJ2-2; D perhaps matches TRBD1 (5 bases). The DNA for the CDR3 is TGTGCCAGCAGTCCGTCCACAAGGGGTAACACCGGGGAGCTGTTTTTT. Translation: CASSPSTRGNTGELFF.